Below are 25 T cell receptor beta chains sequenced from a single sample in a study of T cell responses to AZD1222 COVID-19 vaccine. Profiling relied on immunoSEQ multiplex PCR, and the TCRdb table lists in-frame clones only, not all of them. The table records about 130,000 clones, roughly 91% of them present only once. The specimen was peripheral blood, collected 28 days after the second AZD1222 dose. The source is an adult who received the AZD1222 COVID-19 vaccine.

CDR3 nucleotide sequence: TGTGCCAGCAGTTACTCGGCTAGTCGGACCTACGAGCAGTACTTC. Its protein is CASSYSASRTYEQYF. The V and J genes are TRBV6-5 and TRBJ2-7; no firm D call. Trimming removed 0 bases from V and 2 bases from J, with 11 bases in between. Per the germline V gene, CDR1 is MNHEY and CDR2 is SVGAGI. This CDR3 is 15 amino acids long.

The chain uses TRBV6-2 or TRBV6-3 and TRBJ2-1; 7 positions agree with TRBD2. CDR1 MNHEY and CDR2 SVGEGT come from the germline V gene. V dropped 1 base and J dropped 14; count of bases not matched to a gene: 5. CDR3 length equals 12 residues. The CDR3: CASSYYRGGEFF. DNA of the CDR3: TGTGCCAGCAGTTACTATCGGGGAGGGGAGTTCTTC.

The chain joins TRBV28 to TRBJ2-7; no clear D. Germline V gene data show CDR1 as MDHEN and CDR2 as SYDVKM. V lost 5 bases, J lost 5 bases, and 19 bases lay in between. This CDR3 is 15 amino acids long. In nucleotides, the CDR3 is TGTGCCAGCAGTCCTATTCGGACCGTTAAAGACGAGCAGTACTTC. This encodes CASSPIRTVKDEQYF.

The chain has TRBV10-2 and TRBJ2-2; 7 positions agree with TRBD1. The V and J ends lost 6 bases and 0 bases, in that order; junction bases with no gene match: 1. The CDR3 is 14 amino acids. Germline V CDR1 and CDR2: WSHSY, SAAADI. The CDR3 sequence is CASSGQANTGELFF. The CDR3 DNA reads TGCGCCAGCAGCGGACAGGCGAACACCGGGGAGCTGTTTTTT.

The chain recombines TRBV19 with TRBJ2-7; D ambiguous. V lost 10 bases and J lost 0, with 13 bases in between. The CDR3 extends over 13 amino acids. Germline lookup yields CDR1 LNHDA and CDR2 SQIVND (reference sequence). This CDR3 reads CATTGSRSYEQYF. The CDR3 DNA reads TGTGCCACGACGGGCAGTCGCTCCTACGAGCAGTACTTC.

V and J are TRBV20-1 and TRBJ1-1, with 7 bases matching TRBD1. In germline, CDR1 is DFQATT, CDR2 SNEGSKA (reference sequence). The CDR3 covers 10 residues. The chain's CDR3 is CRGTGANAFF. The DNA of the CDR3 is TGCAGAGGTACAGGGGCGAACGCTTTCTTT.

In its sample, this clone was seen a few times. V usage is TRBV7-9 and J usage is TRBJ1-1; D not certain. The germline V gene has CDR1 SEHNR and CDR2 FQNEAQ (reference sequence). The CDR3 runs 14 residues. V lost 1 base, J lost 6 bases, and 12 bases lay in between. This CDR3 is CASSLGFATSEAFF. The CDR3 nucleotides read TGTGCCAGCAGCTTAGGGTTCGCTACATCTGAAGCTTTCTTT.

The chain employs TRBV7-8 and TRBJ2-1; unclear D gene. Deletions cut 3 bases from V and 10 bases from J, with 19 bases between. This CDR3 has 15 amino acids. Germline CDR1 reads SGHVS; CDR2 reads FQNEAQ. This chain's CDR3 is CASSLSRPILGEQFF. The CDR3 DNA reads TGTGCCAGCAGCTTGTCTAGGCCTATATTGGGGGAGCAGTTCTTC. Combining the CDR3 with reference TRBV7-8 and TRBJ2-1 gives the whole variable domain GAGVSQSPRYKVAKRGQDVALRCDPISGHVSLFWYQQALGQGPEFLTYFQNEAQLDKSGLPSDRFFAERPEGSVSTLKIQRTQQEDSAVYLCASSLSRPILGEQFFGPGTRLTVL.

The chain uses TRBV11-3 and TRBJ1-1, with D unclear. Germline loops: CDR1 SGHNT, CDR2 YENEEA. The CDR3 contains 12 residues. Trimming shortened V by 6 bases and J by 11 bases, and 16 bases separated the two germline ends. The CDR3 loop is CASRLFRTGAFF. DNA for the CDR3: TGTGCCAGCAGACTATTCAGAACTGGGGCTTTCTTT.

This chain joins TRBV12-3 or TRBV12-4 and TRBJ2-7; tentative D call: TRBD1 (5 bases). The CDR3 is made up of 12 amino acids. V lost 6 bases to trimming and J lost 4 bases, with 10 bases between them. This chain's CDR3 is CASSPWTYEQYF. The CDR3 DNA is TGTGCCAGCAGCCCCTGGACATACGAGCAGTACTTC.

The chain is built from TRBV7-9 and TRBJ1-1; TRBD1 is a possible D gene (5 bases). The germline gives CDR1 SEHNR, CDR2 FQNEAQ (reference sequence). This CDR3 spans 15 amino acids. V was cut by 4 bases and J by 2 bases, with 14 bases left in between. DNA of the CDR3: TGTGCCAGCAGCTGGGGGGGGTCCCCTAACACTGAAGCTTTCTTT. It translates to CASSWGGSPNTEAFF.

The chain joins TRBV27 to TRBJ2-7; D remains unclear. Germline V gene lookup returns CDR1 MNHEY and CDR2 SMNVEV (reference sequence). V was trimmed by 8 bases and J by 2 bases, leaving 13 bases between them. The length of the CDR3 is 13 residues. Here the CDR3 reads CASSLLLTYEQYF. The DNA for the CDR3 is TGTGCCAGCTCTCTCCTACTAACCTACGAGCAGTACTTC.

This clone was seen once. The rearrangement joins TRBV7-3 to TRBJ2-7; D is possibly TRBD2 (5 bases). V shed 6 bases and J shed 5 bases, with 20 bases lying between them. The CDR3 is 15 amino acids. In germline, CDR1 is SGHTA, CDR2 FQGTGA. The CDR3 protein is CASRREPGYGDEQYF. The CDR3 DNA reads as TGTGCCAGCAGGCGAGAACCGGGCTACGGGGACGAGCAGTACTTC.

CDR3 bases: TGTGCCAGCACCGGACTTGCAAACTCCTATAATTCACCCCTCCACTTT. The encoded protein is CASTGLANSYNSPLHF. The chain employs TRBV7-9 and TRBJ1-6, with unresolved D. V was clipped by 7 bases and J by 0 bases, with 13 bases between them. The germline V gene has CDR1 SEHNR and CDR2 FQNEAQ (reference sequence). The CDR3 runs to 16 residues.

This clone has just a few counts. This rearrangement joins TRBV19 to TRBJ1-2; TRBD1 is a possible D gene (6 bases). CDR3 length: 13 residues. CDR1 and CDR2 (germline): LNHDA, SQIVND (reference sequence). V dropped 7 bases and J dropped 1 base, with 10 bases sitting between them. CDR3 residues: CASKRTVNYGYTF. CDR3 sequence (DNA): TGTGCCAGTAAAAGGACAGTTAACTATGGCTACACCTTC.

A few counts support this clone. CDR3 amino acids: CASTLGQGGGYTF. Written as DNA, the CDR3 is TGTGCCAGCACTCTCGGACAGGGAGGTGGCTACACCTTC. V and J are TRBV2 and TRBJ1-2, with 8 bases matching TRBD1. This CDR3 has 13 amino acids. V lost 7 bases, J lost 7 bases, and 8 bases stayed unmatched. The germline V gene encodes CDR1 SNHLY and CDR2 FYNNEI.

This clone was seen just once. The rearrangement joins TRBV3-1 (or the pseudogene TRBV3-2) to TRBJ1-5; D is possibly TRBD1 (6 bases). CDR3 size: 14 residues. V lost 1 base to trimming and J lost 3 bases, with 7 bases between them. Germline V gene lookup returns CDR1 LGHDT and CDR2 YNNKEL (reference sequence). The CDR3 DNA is TGTGCCAGCAGCCAAGGGACAGACAATCAGCCCCAGCATTTT. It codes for CASSQGTDNQPQHF.

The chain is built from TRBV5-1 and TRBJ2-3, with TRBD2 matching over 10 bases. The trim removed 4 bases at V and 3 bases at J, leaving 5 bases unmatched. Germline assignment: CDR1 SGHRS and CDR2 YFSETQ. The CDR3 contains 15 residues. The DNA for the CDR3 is TGCGCCAGCAGCGATCCTAGCGGGAGTACAGATACGCAGTATTTT. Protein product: CASSDPSGSTDTQYF.

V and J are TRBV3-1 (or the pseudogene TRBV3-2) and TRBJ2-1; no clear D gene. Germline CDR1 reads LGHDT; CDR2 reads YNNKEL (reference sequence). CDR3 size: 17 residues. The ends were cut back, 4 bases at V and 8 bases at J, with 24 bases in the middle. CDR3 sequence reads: CASSPYILVAASHEQFF. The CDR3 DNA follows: TGTGCCAGCAGCCCGTATATCCTCGTGGCAGCGTCCCATGAGCAGTTCTTC.

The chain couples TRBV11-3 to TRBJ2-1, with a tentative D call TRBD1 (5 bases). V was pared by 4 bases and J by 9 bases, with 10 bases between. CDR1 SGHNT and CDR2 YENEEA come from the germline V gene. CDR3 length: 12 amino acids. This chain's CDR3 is CASSSTGVEQFF. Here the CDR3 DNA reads TGTGCCAGCAGCTCAACAGGCGTTGAGCAGTTCTTC.

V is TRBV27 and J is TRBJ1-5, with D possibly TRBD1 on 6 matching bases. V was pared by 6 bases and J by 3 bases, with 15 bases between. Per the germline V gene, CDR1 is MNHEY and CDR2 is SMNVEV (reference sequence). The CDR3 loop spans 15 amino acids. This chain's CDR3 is CASSSWAGVNQPQHF. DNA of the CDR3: TGTGCCAGCAGCTCCTGGGCAGGGGTCAATCAGCCCCAGCATTTT.

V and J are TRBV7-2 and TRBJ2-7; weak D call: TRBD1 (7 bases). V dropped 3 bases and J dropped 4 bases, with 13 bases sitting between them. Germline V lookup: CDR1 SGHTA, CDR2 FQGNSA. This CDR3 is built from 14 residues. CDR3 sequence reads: CASSFARGEYEQYF. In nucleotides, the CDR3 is TGTGCCAGCAGCTTCGCCAGGGGGGAGTACGAGCAGTACTTC.

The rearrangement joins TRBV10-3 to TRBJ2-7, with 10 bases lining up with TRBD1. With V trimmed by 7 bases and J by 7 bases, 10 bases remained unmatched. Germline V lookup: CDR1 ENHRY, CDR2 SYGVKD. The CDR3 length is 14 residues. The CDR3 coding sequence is TGTGCCATCAAGGACGATCGGACAGGGGGGGAGCAGTACTTC. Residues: CAIKDDRTGGEQYF.

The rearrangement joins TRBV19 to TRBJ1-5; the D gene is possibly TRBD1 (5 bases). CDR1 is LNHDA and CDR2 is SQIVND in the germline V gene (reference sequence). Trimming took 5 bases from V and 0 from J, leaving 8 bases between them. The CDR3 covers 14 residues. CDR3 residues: CASSGTYSNQPQHF. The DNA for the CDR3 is TGTGCCAGTAGTGGGACCTATAGCAATCAGCCCCAGCATTTT.

The CDR3 DNA reads TGTGCCAGCAGTTTCGCCAGGGTGGGGAACATTCAGTACTTC. This gives the protein CASSFARVGNIQYF. The rearrangement joins TRBV28 to TRBJ2-4; weak D call: TRBD1 (5 bases). CDR1 is MDHEN, CDR2 SYDVKM, per germline. The CDR3 totals 14 residues. The V end was cut by 3 bases, the J end by 7 bases, with 13 bases between.